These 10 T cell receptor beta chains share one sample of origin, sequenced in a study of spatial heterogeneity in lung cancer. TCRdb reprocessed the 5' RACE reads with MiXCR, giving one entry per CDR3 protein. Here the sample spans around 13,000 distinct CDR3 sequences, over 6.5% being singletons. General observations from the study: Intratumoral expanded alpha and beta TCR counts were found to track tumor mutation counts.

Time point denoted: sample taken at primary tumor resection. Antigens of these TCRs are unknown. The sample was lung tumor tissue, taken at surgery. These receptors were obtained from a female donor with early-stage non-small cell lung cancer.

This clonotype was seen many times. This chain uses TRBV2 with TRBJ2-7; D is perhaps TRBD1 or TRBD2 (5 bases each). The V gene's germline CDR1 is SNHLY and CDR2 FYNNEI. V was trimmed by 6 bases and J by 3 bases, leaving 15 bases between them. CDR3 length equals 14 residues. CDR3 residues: CASREQGGSYEQYF. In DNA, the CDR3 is TGTGCCAGCAGGGAGCAGGGTGGGAGCTACGAGCAGTACTTC.

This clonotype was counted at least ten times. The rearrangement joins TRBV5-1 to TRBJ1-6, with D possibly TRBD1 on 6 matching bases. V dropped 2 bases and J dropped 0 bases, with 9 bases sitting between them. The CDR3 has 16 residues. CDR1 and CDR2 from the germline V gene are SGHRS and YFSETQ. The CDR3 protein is CASSLPDSSYNSPLHF. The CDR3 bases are TGCGCCAGCAGCTTACCGGACAGCTCCTATAATTCACCCCTCCACTTT.

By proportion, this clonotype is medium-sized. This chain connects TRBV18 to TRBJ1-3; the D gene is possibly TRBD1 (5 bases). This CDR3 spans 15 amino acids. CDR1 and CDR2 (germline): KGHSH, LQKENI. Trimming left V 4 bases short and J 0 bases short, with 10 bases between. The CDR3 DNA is TGTGCCAGCTCACGAGGACATCTCTCTGGAAACACCATATATTTT. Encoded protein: CASSRGHLSGNTIYF.

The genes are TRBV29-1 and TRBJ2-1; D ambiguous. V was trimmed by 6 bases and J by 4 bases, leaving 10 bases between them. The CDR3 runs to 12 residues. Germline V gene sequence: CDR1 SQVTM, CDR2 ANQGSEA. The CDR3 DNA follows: TGCAGCGTCCTCCAGAGATACAATGAGCAGTTCTTC. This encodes CSVLQRYNEQFF.

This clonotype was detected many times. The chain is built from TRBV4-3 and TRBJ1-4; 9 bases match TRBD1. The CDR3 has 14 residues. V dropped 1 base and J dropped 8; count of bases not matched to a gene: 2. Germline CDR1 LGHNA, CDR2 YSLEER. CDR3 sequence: CASSQGTGVEKLFF. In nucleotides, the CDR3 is TGCGCCAGCAGCCAAGGGACAGGGGTGGAAAAACTGTTTTTT.

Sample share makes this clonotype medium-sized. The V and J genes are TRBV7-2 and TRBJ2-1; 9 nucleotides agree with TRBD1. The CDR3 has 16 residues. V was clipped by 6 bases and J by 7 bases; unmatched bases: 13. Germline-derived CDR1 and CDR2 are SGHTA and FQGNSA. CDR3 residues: CASSPKGQGWENEQFF. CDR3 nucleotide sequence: TGTGCCAGCAGTCCTAAGGGACAGGGATGGGAGAATGAGCAGTTCTTC.

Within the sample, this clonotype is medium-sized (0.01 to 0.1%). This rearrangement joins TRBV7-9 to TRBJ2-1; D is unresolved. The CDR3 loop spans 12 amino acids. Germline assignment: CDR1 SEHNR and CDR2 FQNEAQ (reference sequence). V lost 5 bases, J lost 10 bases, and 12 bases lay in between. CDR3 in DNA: TGTGCCAGCAGCGGCTCCCTGAGCGAGCAGTTCTTC. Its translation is CASSGSLSEQFF.

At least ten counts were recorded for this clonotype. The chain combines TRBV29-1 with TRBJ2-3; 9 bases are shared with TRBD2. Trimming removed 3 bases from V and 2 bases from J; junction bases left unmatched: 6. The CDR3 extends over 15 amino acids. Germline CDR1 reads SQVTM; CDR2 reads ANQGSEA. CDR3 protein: CSVEGGRAATDTQYF. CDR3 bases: TGCAGCGTTGAGGGCGGGAGGGCCGCCACAGATACGCAGTATTTT.

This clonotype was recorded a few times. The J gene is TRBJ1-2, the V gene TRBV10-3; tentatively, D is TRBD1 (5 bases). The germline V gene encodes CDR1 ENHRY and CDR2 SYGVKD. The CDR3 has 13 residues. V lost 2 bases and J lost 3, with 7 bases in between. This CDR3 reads CAISEIGDYGYTF. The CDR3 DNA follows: TGTGCCATCAGTGAGATAGGGGACTATGGCTACACCTTC.

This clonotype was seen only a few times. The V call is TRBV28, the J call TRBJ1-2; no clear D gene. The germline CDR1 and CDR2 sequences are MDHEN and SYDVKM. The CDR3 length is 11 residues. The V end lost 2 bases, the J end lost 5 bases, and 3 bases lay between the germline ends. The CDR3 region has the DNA TGTGCCAGCAGTTTACGGTATGGCTACACCTTC. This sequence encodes CASSLRYGYTF.